A selection of T cell receptor beta chains follows, all from one sample in a study of cytomegalovirus exposure and HLA in healthy donors. Clones were sequenced by immunoSEQ multiplex PCR, and TCRdb holds only the in-frame ones, with some missing. Of roughly 240,000 clones listed, roughly 80% are singletons. Specimen: PBMCs. These receptors all stem from a woman between 40 and 50 years old in good health and CMV-seropositive. Each CDR3 is given with its conserved first and last residue. Size is omitted from some rows. Given values are once, few, many or a class for expanded clones.

CDR3	size	J	V
CASSLDRVSGTQYF	few	TRBJ2-5	TRBV5-4
CASRGQGVTEAFF	.	TRBJ1-1	TRBV19
CASSLASGGTTNEKLFF	.	TRBJ1-4	TRBV5-1
CASSMLAGGPRRETQYF	.	TRBJ2-5	TRBV19
CASSHRQGPAYEQYF	.	.	TRBV4-3
CASSFGAGASNEQFF	.	TRBJ2-1	TRBV7-2
CAISTGQGANGYTF	few	TRBJ1-2	TRBV10-3
CASRKAGLAGINEQFF	.	TRBJ2-1	TRBV5-1
CASSPQGYGYTF	once	TRBJ1-2	TRBV14
CASIPQVGRGEAFF	.	TRBJ1-1	TRBV6-6
CASSLDRAEGFF	once	TRBJ2-1	TRBV5-4
CASSPEGLTEAFF	.	TRBJ1-1	TRBV6-5
CASSENTYANTGELFF	.	TRBJ2-2	TRBV6-1
CASSFRRVSGTDEQFF	once	TRBJ2-1	TRBV7-9
CASSQGTGGRVGEQYF	.	TRBJ2-7	TRBV13
CASSLGRLPVETQYF	.	TRBJ2-5	TRBV11-2
CAISDPQSGGTDTQYF	.	TRBJ2-3	TRBV10-3
CASSLGQSNQPQHF	.	TRBJ1-5	TRBV18
CASSSARIGDWRDQPQHF	.	TRBJ1-5	TRBV7-9
CASSTLPGQHYEQYF	once	TRBJ2-7	TRBV21-1
CASSPGDAKNIQYF	.	TRBJ2-4	TRBV9
CASSWTPDYEQYF	.	.	TRBV5-6
CSVDFLYGYTF	.	TRBJ1-2	TRBV29-1
CSVVLTRGGTDTQYF	.	TRBJ2-3	TRBV29-1
CASSAQGDTQYF	.	TRBJ2-3	TRBV9
CASSHGGQVRFADTQYF	.	TRBJ2-3	TRBV5-4
CASKTVQANQPQHF	.	TRBJ1-5	TRBV19
CASSQDRGSFYEQYF	few	TRBJ2-7	TRBV4-3
CASSQDNGGGGTGELFF	.	TRBJ2-2	TRBV4-3
CASSLEGQGPISYEQYF	.	TRBJ2-7	TRBV5-1
CASSSRSEQYF	once	TRBJ2-7	TRBV11-2
CASSQALITLDSLYNSPLHF	.	TRBJ1-6	TRBV4-3
CAWNRVDYGYTF	.	TRBJ1-2	TRBV30